This T cell receptor beta chain was sequenced for a study of cytomegalovirus exposure and HLA in healthy donors. The study, taken as a whole, reports: Later analysis demonstrated an association between a missense DCLRE1C variant and TCR beta V- and J-gene trimming.

On this clone itself: Its antigen is as yet unknown.

The PCR had 60 Vbeta and 13 Jbeta primers. Data came from immunoSEQ multiplex PCR; TCRdb stores just in-frame clones and leaves some out. The table records 85,000 to 100,000 clones, about three quarters of them present only once. CDR3 size: 12 residues. Germline CDR1 is SNHLY and CDR2 is FYNNEI. V was clipped by 7 bases and J by 8 bases, with 12 bases between them. The source material was PBMCs. The TCR comes from a human donor in good health. The genes are TRBV2 and TRBJ2-1; perhaps TRBD2 as D (6 bases). CDR3: CASTQTSYEQFF. CDR3 DNA sequence: TGTGCCAGCACCCAAACTAGCTATGAGCAGTTCTTC.